The clone carrying this TCR beta chain was seen once. The source of the sample is a study of technical replicates of blood from a handful of donors. Sequencing used immunoSEQ multiplex PCR; TCRdb keeps in-frame clones, though not all of them. The sample lists about 93,000 clones; roughly 96% were seen once. The sequencing sample was made of T cells isolated from PBMCs. The sequence was obtained from a human donor in good health.

This CDR3 is CASSSGLPFTEAFF. For the CDR3, the DNA is TGTGCCAGCAGCTCCGGACTCCCCTTCACTGAAGCTTTCTTT. V usage is TRBV7-3 and J usage is TRBJ1-1; no definite D call. Trimming took off 4 bases at V and 4 bases at J, with 13 bases between the two ends. Germline V gene lookup returns CDR1 SGHTA and CDR2 FQGTGA. CDR3 length equals 14 residues.